This T cell receptor (beta chain) was observed in a study of shared clonotypes between healthy human individuals. For the study at large: Sampling drew on donors who were a couple of women and three men aged 18 to 49. Overall study findings and caveats: Of the naive CD4 clonotypes, around 5.2% were shared across a handful of donors.

Naivety among CD8 cells was defined by CD45RO negativity and positive CCR7 selection, thereby excluding terminally differentiated effector memory CD45RA+ cells. Authors' processing steps: From ImmunoSEQ came sequences covering only the junction and carrying no quality scores, so filtering differed. Generated by immunoSEQ multiplex PCR, the TCRdb table keeps only in-frame clones and is missing some. V and J calls and clone size are given by that table; D and trimming were obtained from the DNA. The data contain roughly 550,000 clones, nearly 97% of them singletons. The V end was cut by 8 bases, the J end by 0 bases, with 17 bases between. The CDR3 extends over 15 amino acids. CDR1 is SEHNR, CDR2 FQNEAQ, per germline (reference sequence). As to this clone: Its specificity is unknown.

This sequence joins TRBV7-9 and TRBJ2-7, with D perhaps matching TRBD2 (6 bases). Source material: naive CD8+ T cells sorted from blood. The sequence was obtained from a woman aged 25 to 39 in good health. Here the CDR3 reads CASGSTGTDSYEQYF. The DNA of the CDR3 is TGTGCCAGCGGGTCTACCGGGACTGACTCCTACGAGCAGTACTTC.